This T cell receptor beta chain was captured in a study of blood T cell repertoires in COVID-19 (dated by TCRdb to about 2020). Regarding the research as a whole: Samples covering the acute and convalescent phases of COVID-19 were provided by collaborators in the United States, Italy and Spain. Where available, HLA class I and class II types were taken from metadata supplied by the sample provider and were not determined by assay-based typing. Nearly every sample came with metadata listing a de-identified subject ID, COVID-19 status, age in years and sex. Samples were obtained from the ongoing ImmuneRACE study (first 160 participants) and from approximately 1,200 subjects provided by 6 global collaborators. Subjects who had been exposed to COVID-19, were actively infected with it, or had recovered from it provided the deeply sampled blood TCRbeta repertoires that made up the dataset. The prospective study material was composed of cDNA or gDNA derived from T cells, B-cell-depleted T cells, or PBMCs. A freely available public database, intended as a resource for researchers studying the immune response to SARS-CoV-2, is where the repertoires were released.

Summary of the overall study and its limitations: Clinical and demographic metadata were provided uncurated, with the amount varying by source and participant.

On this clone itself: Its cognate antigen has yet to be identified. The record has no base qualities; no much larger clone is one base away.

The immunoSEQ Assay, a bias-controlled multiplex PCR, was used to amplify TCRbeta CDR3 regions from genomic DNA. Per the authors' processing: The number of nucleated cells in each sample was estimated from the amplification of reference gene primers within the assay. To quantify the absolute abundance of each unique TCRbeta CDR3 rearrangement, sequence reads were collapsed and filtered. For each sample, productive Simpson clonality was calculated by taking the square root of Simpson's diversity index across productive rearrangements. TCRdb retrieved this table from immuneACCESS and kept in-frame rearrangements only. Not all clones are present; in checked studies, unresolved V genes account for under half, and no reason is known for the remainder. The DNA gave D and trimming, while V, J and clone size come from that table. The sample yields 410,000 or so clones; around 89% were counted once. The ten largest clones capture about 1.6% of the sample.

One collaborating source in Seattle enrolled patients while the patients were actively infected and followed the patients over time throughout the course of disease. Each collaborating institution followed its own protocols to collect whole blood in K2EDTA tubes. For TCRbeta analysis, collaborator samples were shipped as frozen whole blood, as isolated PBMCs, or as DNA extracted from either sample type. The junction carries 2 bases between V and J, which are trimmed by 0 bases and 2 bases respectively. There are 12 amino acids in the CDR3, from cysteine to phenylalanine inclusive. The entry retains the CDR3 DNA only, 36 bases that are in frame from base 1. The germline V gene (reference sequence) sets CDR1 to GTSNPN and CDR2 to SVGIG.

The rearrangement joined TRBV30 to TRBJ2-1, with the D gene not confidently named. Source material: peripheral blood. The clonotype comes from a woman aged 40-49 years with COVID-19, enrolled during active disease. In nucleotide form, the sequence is TGTGCCTGGAGTGTTACCTACAATGAGCAGTTCTTC. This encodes CAWSVTYNEQFF.